The 25 T cell receptor delta chains in this list originate from one sample, sequenced in a study of gamma delta lymphoproliferative disorders and STAT genes (dated by TCRdb to the late 2010s). For both patients and controls, peripheral blood mononuclear cells were isolated, and the genomic DNA from these cells was used for TCR sequencing. Libraries were made using multiplex PCR. The run used an Illumina MiSeq. Clones were re-identified by TCRdb from the public reads with CATT, and rows with the same DNA were merged. Across this sample there are about 1,500 delta-chain clones, with roughly 1.2% seen only once. The top ten hold approximately 53% of the sample. Sequenced material: blood. Every receptor here comes from a human donor in good health.

A few counts support this clone. The translation of this DNA and the TCRdb protein of a much larger clone differ at residue 11, probably owing to a read error; the protein shown here is translated from the DNA. The chain recombines TRDV2 with TRDJ1; 9 bases fit TRDD3. The CDR3 consists of 17 residues. J was trimmed by 2 bases and V by 4 bases; bases with no gene match: 13. The V gene's germline CDR1 is GEAIGNYY and CDR2 EKD. The CDR3 DNA reads as TGTGCCTGTGATACAATGCTGGGGGATCTCGTAACCGATAAACTCATCTTT. It codes for CACDTMLGDLVTDKLIF.

This clone appeared many times. Given a far larger clone just one base away, this is likely a sequencing read error. The J gene is TRDJ1, the V gene TRDV1, with 8 bases that match TRDD3. The CDR3 has 23 amino acids. The trim removed 5 bases at V and 0 bases at J, leaving 29 bases unmatched. The germline CDR1 and CDR2 sequences are TSWWSYY and QGS. In DNA, the CDR3 is TGTGCTCTTGGGCCCTCAGCCTCCTCCCTACTTCACTGGGGGCTCAAGTACACCGATAAACTCATCTTT. Its translation: CALGPSASSLLHWGLKYTDKLIF.

Worth noting for this clone: The mismatch at residue 6 between this DNA's translation and the TCRdb protein of a much larger clone likely reflects a read error; the protein shown is translated from the DNA. The DNA for the CDR3 is TGTGCTCTTGGGGAATCTCCCTCATTGGGGGATACGCAAACCGATAAACTCATCTTT. This translates into CALGESPSLGDTQTDKLIF. V usage is TRDV1 and J usage is TRDJ1; 11 bases agree with TRDD3. There are 19 residues in the CDR3. Germline CDR1 and CDR2: TSWWSYY and QGS. V gave up 2 bases and J gave up 2 bases; unmatched junction bases: 13.

To note about this clone: TCRdb records a much larger clone's protein for this DNA, with a difference at residue 8 that likely arises from a read error; the protein given is the translation of the DNA. The rearrangement links TRDV2 to TRDJ1; D unresolved. In germline, CDR1 is GEAIGNYY, CDR2 EKD. CDR3 size: 16 residues. V lost 3 bases to trimming and J lost 0 bases, with 16 bases between them. For the CDR3, the DNA is TGTGCCTGTGACGGATTACTGAGGGTCTACACCGATAAACTCATCTTT. The encoded protein is CACDGLLRVYTDKLIF.

This clone was counted a few times. A far more abundant clone sits one base away, making this likely a read error. This sequence joins TRDV1 and TRDJ1; TRDD3 agrees at 11 bases. The V gene end was trimmed by 0 bases and the J gene end by 0 bases; junction bases not matched to a gene: 27. The germline gives CDR1 TSWWSYY, CDR2 QGS. The CDR3 has 25 residues. The CDR3 here is CALGELYRLSFLLYWGIGDTDKLIF. The CDR3 DNA reads TGTGCTCTTGGGGAACTCTACCGCTTATCCTTCCTACTGTACTGGGGGATAGGTGACACCGATAAACTCATCTTT.

This clone was seen a handful of times. A far more abundant clone sits one base away, making this likely a read error. V gene TRDV1 combines with J gene TRDJ1; 8 bases agree with TRDD3. Trimming removed 0 bases from V and 0 bases from J; junction bases left unmatched: 30. The germline V gene encodes CDR1 TSWWSYY and CDR2 QGS. The CDR3 extends over 25 amino acids. The CDR3 DNA follows: TGTGCTCTTGGGGAACTACATCTATATCCTAAACTGGGGGTTATCAGGGTTTCGAACACCGATAAACTCATCTTT. It translates to CALGELHLYPKLGVIRVSNTDKLIF.

This clone showed up just a few times. The TCRdb protein, from a much larger clone, departs from this DNA's translation at residue 4, likely by read error; the protein shown derives from the DNA. The chain has TRDV2 and TRDJ3; 9 bases map to TRDD3. The CDR3 spans 22 residues. In germline, CDR1 is GEAIGNYY, CDR2 EKD. The CDR3 region has the DNA TGTGCCTGTGGCACCGTAAAAGGGGGGGGATACCGTCACTCCTGGGACACCCGACAGATGTTTTTC. Its protein product is CACGTVKGGGYRHSWDTRQMFF.

With regard to this clone: The amino acid sequence in TCRdb belongs to a much larger clone and departs from this DNA's translation at residue 16, likely a sequencing read error; the sequence shown is translated from the DNA. The rearrangement uses TRDV1 and TRDJ1; 9 nucleotides align to TRDD3. With 4 bases clipped from V and 1 base from J, the junction kept 25 bases outside the gene matches. The CDR3 has 22 residues. The germline V gene has CDR1 TSWWSYY and CDR2 QGS. The CDR3 region is CALGGTTIPYLLLGDRTDKLIF. Written as DNA, the CDR3 is TGTGCTCTTGGGGGGACAACGATCCCTTACCTCTTACTGGGGGACCGCACCGATAAACTCATCTTT.

This clone occurred many times. A far larger clone is a single base away, which makes a read error likely. Other DNA sequences in the same sample also yield this CDR3. The rearrangement joins TRDV1 to TRDJ1, with 12 bases aligning to TRDD3. Germline V lookup: CDR1 TSWWSYY, CDR2 QGS. The CDR3 loop spans 22 amino acids. DNA of the CDR3: TGTGCTCTTGGGGAAGGGGGATATGACCCTGGGGGATACGAAGAGAACACCGACAAACTCATCTTT. Its protein is CALGEGGYDPGGYEENTDKLIF.

Remarks on this clone: TCRdb's listed protein matches a much larger clone and diverges from this DNA's translation at residue 4, likely through a read error; the protein shown comes from the DNA. This sequence joins TRDV2 and TRDJ1, with D tentatively TRDD3 (6 bases). This CDR3 has 15 residues. In germline, CDR1 is GEAIGNYY, CDR2 EKD. CDR3 loop: CACNTVGGYTDKLIF. The CDR3 DNA is TGTGCCTGTAACACCGTTGGGGGGTACACCGATAAACTCATCTTT.

About this clone: The TCRdb protein, from a much larger clone, departs from this DNA's translation at residue 12, likely by read error; the protein shown derives from the DNA. The chain uses TRDV2 and TRDJ1; D is undetermined. The CDR3 consists of 14 residues. The germline gives CDR1 GEAIGNYY, CDR2 EKD. CDR3: CACDAVPYTDKHIF. The CDR3 nucleotides read TGTGCCTGTGACGCCGTGCCGTACACCGATAAACACATCTTT.

This clone has more than one count but fewer than ten. For this DNA, TCRdb reports the protein of a much larger clone, which diverges at residue 7, most likely from a read error; the protein presented here is translated directly from the DNA. This rearrangement joins TRDV1 to TRDJ2; 8 bases agree with TRDD2. CDR1 is TSWWSYY, CDR2 QGS, per germline. J lost 6 bases, V lost 5 bases, and 23 bases had no gene match. The CDR3 sequence is 20 residues long. The CDR3 here is CALGPELFLRRVIGAAQLFF. The CDR3 DNA sequence: TGTGCTCTTGGGCCAGAGCTCTTCCTACGAAGGGTTATAGGGGCAGCACAACTCTTCTTT.

This clone has more than one count but fewer than ten. A read error likely explains this, since a far larger clone differs by one base. Additional DNA sequences in this sample encode the identical CDR3. This sequence joins TRDV2 and TRDJ1; 9 bases map to TRDD3. CDR1 GEAIGNYY and CDR2 EKD come from the germline V gene. With V trimmed by 3 bases and J by 6 bases, 7 bases remained unmatched. This CDR3 region has 14 residues. In DNA, the CDR3 is TGTGCCTGTGACGAACTGGGGGACCTCTATAAACTCATCTTT. It codes for CACDELGDLYKLIF.

With respect to this clone: This likely reflects a read error, since a far larger clone is one base away. At the DNA level, this CDR3 is encoded by other sequences in the same sample as well. This chain links TRDV2 with TRDJ1; TRDD3 aligns across 9 bases. V was pared by 3 bases and J by 0 bases, with 13 bases of the junction left unmatched. CDR1 and CDR2 from the germline V gene are GEAIGNYY and EKD. The CDR3 spans 18 residues. The CDR3 DNA reads TGTGCCTGTGACCCGATAGGGGATACGTCCTCGTACACCGATAAACTCATCTTT. Protein: CACDPIGDTSSYTDKLIF.

By its share, this clone is large. This sample includes further DNA sequences coding for the same CDR3. This chain links TRDV2 with TRDJ1; 9 bases match TRDD3. The germline gives CDR1 GEAIGNYY, CDR2 EKD. The CDR3 runs 17 residues. After removal of 1 base from V and 0 bases from J, the junction contained 8 bases not matched to a gene. In DNA form, the CDR3 reads TGTGCCTGTGACACACTTACTGGGGGACGGGACACCGATAAACTCATCTTT. It codes for CACDTLTGGRDTDKLIF.

Only a few counts were recorded for this clone. A far larger clone differs by one base, so this is likely a read error. Other nucleotide sequences from this sample produce the same CDR3. The chain links TRDV1 to TRDJ1; 8 positions match TRDD3. The V gene end was trimmed by 0 bases and the J gene end by 2 bases; junction bases not matched to a gene: 32. This CDR3 has 25 amino acids. CDR1 TSWWSYY and CDR2 QGS come from the germline V gene. The CDR3 loop is CALGELHLYPKLGVIRVPNTDKLIF. For the CDR3, the DNA is TGTGCTCTTGGGGAACTACATCTATATCCTAAACTGGGGGTTATCAGGGTTCCGAATACCGATAAACTCATCTTT.

This clone appeared many times. TCRdb's listed protein matches a much larger clone and diverges from this DNA's translation at residue 8, likely through a read error; the protein shown comes from the DNA. The gene calls are TRDV1 and TRDJ1, with 10 bases identical to TRDD3. The CDR3 consists of 22 residues. Germline CDR1 is TSWWSYY and CDR2 is QGS. Trimming took 1 base from V and 0 from J; bases not matched to a gene: 20. The chain's CDR3 is CALGERASLRRYWGIYTDKLIF. For the CDR3, the DNA is TGTGCTCTTGGGGAACGTGCCTCCCTACGCCGCTACTGGGGGATTTACACCGATAAACTCATCTTT.

Of note for this clone: Translating this DNA gives a protein that differs at residue 8 from the TCRdb one, which belongs to a much larger clone; a read error is likely, and the protein shown is this translation. The rearrangement uses TRDV2 and TRDJ1; D possibly corresponds to TRDD3 (5 bases). From germline, CDR1 is GEAIGNYY and CDR2 EKD. V lost 1 base and J 2 bases, leaving 19 bases between the germline ends. The CDR3 covers 17 residues. The CDR3 nucleotides are TGTGCCTGTGACACAATGCTGAGGGATCTCTTAACCGATAAACTCATCTTT. Encoded protein: CACDTMLRDLLTDKLIF.

This clone was seen only a few times. This sequence is one base from a far larger clone and is likely a read error. Additional DNA sequences in this sample encode the identical CDR3. The chain joins TRDV1 to TRDJ1; TRDD3 agrees at 13 bases. The length of the CDR3 is 19 residues. Germline V gives CDR1 TSWWSYY, CDR2 QGS. J lost 2 bases, V lost 2 bases, and 11 bases had no gene match. CDR3 sequence (DNA): TGTGCTCTTGGGGAATTTCCCTCACTGGGGGATACGCAAACCGATAAACTCATCTTT. Translated, it gives CALGEFPSLGDTQTDKLIF.

In its sample, this clone was seen many times. This likely stems from a read error, as it lies one base from a far larger clone. This CDR3 is also generated by other DNA sequences in the sample. CDR3 bases: TGTGCTCTTGGGGAGTTTCCCTCATTGGGGGATACGCAAACCGATAAACTCATCTTT. Encoded protein: CALGEFPSLGDTQTDKLIF. V gene TRDV1 combines with J gene TRDJ1; 11 nucleotides match TRDD3. The CDR3 sequence is 19 residues long. Looked up from germline, CDR1 is TSWWSYY and CDR2 is QGS. V was clipped by 3 bases and J by 2 bases; unmatched bases: 14.

In regard to this clone: This probably arose from a read error, given a far larger clone one base away. This sample also contains other DNA sequences that code for the same CDR3. CDR3 DNA sequence: TGCGCCTGTGACACAATATTCCTAAAAGGAGGTGGGGGAGAATTCCACACCGATAAACTCATCTTT. Translation: CACDTIFLKGGGGEFHTDKLIF. V and J are TRDV2 and TRDJ1; D may be TRDD3 (7 bases). Germline values: CDR1 GEAIGNYY, CDR2 EKD. The CDR3 covers 22 residues.

Concerning this clone: TCRdb assigns this DNA the protein of a much larger clone, which departs from its translation at residue 6; this likely reflects a read error, and the protein shown comes from translating the DNA. The chain carries TRDV2 and TRDJ1; TRDD3 aligns across 7 bases. CDR3 size: 18 residues. Unmatched junction bases numbered 13, after V lost 0 bases and J lost 1 base. CDR1 is GEAIGNYY, CDR2 EKD, per germline. The CDR3, as DNA: TGTGCCTGTGACACCGCGCTGGGGGCCCACGCCAGCACCGATAAACTCATCTTT. Translated: CACDTALGAHASTDKLIF.

Regarding this clone: The protein TCRdb gives is from a much larger clone and does not agree with this DNA's translation at residue 18, likely a read error; the protein shown here comes from the DNA. The J gene is TRDJ1, the V gene TRDV1; TRDD3 matches 11 bases. CDR3 length: 19 amino acids. The germline V gene has CDR1 TSWWSYY and CDR2 QGS. This chain's CDR3 is CALGEFPSLGDTQTDKLTF. The CDR3 region has the DNA TGTGCTCTTGGGGAATTTCCCTCATTGGGGGATACGCAAACCGATAAACTCACCTTT.

Details on this clone: For this DNA, TCRdb reports the protein of a much larger clone, which diverges at residue 7, most likely from a read error; the protein presented here is translated directly from the DNA. CDR3 DNA sequence: TGTGCTCTTGGGGAAGGGGAATATGACCCTGGGGGATACGAAGAGAACACCGATAAACTCATCTTT. This codes for CALGEGEYDPGGYEENTDKLIF. The rearrangement uses TRDV1 and TRDJ1; 12 bases map to TRDD3. Unmatched junction bases numbered 19, after V lost 2 bases and J lost 0 bases. Looked up from germline, CDR1 is TSWWSYY and CDR2 is QGS. There are 22 residues in the CDR3.

This clone was seen a handful of times. The likely explanation is a read error, given a far larger clone one base away. The sample has other DNA sequences that encode this CDR3 too. The V and J genes are TRDV2 and TRDJ1; TRDD3 matches at 9 bases. The CDR3 is 20 amino acids. Germline CDR1 reads GEAIGNYY; CDR2 reads EKD. The ends lost 0 bases at V and 6 bases at J; junction bases unmatched: 22. For the CDR3, the DNA is TGTGCCTGTGACACCGTTCCTACGTCCTTACTCGCTGGGGGATCGAATAAACTCATCTTT. Encoded protein: CACDTVPTSLLAGGSNKLIF.